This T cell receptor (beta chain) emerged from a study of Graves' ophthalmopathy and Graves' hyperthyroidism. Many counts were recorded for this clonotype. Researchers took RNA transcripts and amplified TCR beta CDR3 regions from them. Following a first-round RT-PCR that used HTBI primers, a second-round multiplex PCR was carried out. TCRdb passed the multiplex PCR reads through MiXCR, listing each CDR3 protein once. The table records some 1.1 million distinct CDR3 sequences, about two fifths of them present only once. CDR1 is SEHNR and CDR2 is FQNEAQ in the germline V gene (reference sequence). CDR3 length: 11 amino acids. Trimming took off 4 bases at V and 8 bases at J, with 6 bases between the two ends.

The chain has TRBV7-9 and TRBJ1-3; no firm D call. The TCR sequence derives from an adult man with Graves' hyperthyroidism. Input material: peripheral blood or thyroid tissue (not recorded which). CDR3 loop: CASSYTYTIYF. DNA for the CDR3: TGTGCCAGCAGCTACACCTACACCATATATTTT.